In its sample, the clone carrying this T cell receptor (beta chain) was seen many times. The sample is drawn from a study of T cells in Graves' hyperthyroidism and ophthalmopathy. The CDR3 regions of TCR beta were amplified from RNA transcripts. Initially, a first-round RT-PCR of the TCR CDR3 employed the HTBI primer set. TCRdb reprocessed the multiplex PCR reads with MiXCR, giving one entry per CDR3 protein. This repertoire shows roughly 570,000 distinct CDR3 sequences, more than 45% found once; its top ten account for around 7.7%. V was clipped by 9 bases and J by 6 bases; unmatched bases: 11. Germline V gives CDR1 LNHDA, CDR2 SQIVND (reference sequence). This CDR3 has 13 amino acids. Graves' hyperthyroidism was deemed stable absent ophthalmopathy progression within 18 months. Used for diagnoses were clinical symptoms, serum thyroxine and TRAb, thyroid ultrasound and orbital computed tomography.

The sequenced material came from peripheral blood or thyroid tissue (not recorded which). This TCR was sampled from a woman between 18 and 29 years old with Graves' hyperthyroidism. The V gene is TRBV19, the J gene TRBJ2-7; 7 positions match TRBD1. CDR3 coding DNA: TGTGCCAGCGGGACAGCCCCCCAGGCCGAGCAGTACTTC. This gives the protein CASGTAPQAEQYF.